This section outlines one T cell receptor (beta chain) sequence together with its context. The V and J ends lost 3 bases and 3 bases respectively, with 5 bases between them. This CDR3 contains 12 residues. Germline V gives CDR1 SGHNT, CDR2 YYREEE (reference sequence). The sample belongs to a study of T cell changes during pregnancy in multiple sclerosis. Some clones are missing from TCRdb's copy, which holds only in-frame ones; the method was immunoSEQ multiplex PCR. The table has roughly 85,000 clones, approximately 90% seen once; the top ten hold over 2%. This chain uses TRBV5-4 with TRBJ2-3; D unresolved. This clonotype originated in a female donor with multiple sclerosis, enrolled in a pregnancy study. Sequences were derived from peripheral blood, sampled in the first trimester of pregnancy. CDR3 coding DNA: TGTGCCAGCAGCTCTATGACAGATACGCAGTATTTT. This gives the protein CASSSMTDTQYF.